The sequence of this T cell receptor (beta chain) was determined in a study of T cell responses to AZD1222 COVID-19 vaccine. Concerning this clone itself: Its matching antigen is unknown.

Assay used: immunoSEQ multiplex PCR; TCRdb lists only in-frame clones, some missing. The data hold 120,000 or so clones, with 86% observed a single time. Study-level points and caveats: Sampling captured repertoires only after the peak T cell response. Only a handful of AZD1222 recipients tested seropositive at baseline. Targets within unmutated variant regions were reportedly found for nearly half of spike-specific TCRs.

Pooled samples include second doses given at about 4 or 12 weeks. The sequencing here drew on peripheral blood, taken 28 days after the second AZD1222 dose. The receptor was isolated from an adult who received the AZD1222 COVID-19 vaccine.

The chain's CDR3 is CASSQNRVSPLHF. Written as DNA, the CDR3 is TGTGCCAGCAGTCAGAACAGGGTATCACCCCTCCACTTT. The rearrangement uses TRBV6-5 and TRBJ1-6, with D tentatively TRBD1 (6 bases). V lost 5 bases, J lost 10 bases, and 12 bases lay in between. The germline V gene encodes CDR1 MNHEY and CDR2 SVGAGI. CDR3 length equals 13 residues.